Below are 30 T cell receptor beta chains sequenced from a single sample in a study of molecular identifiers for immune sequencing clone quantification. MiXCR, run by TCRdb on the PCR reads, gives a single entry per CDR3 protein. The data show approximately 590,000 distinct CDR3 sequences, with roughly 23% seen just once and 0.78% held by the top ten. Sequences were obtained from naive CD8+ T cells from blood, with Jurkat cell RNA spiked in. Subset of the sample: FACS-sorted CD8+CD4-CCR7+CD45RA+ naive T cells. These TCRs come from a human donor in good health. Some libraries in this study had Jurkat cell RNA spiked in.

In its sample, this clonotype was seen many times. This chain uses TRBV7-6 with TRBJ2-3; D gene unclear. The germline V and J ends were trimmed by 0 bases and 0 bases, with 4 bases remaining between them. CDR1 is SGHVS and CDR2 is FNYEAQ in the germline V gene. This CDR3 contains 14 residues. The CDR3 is CASSLADSTDTQYF. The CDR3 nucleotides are TGTGCCAGCAGCTTAGCTGACAGCACAGATACGCAGTATTTT.

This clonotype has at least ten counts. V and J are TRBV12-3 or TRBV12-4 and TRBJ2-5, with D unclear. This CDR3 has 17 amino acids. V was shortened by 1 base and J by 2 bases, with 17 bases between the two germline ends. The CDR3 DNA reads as TGTGCCAGCAGTTTAGTTGGGGTGATCGGCCCTCAAGAGACCCAGTACTTC. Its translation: CASSLVGVIGPQETQYF.

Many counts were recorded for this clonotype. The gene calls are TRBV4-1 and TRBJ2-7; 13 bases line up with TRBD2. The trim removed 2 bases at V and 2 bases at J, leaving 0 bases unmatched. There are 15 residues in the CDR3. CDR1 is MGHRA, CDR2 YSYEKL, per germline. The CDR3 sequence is CASSQTSGGAYEQYF. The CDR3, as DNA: TGCGCCAGCAGCCAAACTAGCGGGGGGGCCTACGAGCAGTACTTC.

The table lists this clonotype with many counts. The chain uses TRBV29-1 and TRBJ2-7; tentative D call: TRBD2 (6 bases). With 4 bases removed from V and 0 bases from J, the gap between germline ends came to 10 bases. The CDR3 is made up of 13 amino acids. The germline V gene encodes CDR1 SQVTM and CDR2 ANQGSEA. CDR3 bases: TGCAGCGTTGTCGGGGGACCCTCCTACGAGCAGTACTTC. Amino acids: CSVVGGPSYEQYF.

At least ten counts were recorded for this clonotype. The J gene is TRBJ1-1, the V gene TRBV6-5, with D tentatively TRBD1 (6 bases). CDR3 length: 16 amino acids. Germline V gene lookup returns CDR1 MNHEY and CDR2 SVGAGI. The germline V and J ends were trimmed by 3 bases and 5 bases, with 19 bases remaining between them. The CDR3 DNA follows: TGTGCCAGCAGTTATTTAGTGGGGGCAGGTGAGACTGAAGCTTTCTTT. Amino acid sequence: CASSYLVGAGETEAFF.

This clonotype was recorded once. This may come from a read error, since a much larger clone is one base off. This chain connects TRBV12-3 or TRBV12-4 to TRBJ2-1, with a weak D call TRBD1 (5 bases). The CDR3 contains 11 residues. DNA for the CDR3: TGTGCCAGCAGTTTAAGGGGTGAGCAGTCCTTC. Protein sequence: CASSLRGEQSF.

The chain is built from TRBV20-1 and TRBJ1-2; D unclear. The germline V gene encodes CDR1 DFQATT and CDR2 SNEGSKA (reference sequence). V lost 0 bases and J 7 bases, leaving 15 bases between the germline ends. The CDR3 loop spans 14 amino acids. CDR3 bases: TGCAGTGCTAGAGACCCGTCCGTCCTCTCTGGCTACACCTTC. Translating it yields CSARDPSVLSGYTF.

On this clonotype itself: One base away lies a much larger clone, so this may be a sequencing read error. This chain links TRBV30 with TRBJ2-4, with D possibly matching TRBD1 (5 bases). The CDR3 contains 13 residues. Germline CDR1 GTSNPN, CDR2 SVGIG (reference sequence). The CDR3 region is CAWNERGKNNQYF. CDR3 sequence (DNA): TGTGCCTGGAATGAAAGGGGCAAAAACAATCAGTACTTC.

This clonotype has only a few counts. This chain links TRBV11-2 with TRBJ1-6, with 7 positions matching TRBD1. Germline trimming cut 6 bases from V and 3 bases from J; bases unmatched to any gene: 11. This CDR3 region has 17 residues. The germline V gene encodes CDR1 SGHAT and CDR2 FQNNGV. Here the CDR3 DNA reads TGTGCCAGCAGTTTTCAATACCGACAGGGCTATAATTCACCCCTCCACTTT. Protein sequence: CASSFQYRQGYNSPLHF.

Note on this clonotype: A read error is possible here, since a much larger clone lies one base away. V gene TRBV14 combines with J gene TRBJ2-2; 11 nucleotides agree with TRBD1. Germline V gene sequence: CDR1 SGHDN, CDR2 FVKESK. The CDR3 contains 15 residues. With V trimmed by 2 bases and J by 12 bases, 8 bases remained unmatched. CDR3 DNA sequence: TGTGCCAGCAGCCAATTTGGACAGGGGGCGACGAAGCTGTTTTTT. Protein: CASSQFGQGATKLFF.

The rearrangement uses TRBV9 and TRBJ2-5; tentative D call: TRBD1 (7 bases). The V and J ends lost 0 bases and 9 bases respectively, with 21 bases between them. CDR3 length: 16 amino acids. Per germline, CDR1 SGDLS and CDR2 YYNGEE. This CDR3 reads CASSVEGGGWGAPQYF. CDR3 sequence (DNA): TGTGCCAGCAGCGTAGAAGGAGGGGGCTGGGGAGCGCCCCAGTACTTC.

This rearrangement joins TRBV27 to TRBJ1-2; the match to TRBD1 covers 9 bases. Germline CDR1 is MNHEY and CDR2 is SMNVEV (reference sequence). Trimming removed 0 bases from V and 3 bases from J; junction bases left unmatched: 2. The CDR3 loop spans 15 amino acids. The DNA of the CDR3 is TGTGCCAGCAGTTTATCGGGACAGGGCGACTATGGCTACACCTTC. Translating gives CASSLSGQGDYGYTF.

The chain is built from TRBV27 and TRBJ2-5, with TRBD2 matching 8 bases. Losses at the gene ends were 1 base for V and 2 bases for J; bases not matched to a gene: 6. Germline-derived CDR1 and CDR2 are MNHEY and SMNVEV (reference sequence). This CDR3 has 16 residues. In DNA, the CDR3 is TGTGCCAGCAGTTTATTCGGGTTAGCGGGGCAAGAGACCCAGTACTTC. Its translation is CASSLFGLAGQETQYF.

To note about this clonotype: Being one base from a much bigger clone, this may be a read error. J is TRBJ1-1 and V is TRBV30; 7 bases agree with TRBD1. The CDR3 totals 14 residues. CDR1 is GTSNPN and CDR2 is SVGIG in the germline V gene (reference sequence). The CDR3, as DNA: TGTGCCTGGAGTGAGGGACAGCTGAACACTGAAGCTCTCTTT. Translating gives CAWSEGQLNTEALF.

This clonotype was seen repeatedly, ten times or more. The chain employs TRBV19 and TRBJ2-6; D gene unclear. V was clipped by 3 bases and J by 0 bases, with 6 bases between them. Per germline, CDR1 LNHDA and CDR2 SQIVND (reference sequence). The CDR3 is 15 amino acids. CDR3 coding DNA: TGTGCCAGTAGTATGGGCAGCTCTGGGGCCAACGTCCTGACTTTC. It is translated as CASSMGSSGANVLTF.

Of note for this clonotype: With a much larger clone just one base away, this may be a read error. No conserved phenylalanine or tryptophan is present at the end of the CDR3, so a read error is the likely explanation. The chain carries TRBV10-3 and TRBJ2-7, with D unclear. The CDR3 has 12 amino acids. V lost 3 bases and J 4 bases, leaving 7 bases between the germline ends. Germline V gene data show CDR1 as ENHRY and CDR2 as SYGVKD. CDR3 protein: CAISEKGYEQYL. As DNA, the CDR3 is TGTGCCATCAGTGAAAAAGGGTACGAGCAGTACCTC.

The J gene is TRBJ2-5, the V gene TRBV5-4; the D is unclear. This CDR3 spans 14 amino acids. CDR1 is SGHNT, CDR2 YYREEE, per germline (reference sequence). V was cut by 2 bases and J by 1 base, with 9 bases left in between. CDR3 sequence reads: CASSFEEIQETQYF. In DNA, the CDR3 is TGTGCCAGCAGCTTCGAGGAGATCCAAGAGACCCAGTACTTC.

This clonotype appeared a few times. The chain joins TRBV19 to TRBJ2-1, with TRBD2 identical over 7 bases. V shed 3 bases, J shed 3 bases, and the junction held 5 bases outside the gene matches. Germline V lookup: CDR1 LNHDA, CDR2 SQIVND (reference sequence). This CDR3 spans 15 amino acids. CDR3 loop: CASSMTSTGYNEQFF. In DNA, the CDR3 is TGTGCCAGTAGTATGACTAGCACTGGCTACAATGAGCAGTTCTTC.

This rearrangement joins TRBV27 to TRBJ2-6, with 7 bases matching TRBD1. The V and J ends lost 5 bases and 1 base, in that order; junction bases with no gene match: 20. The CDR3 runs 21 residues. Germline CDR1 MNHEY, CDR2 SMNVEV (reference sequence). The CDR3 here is CASSTRDSYGIGSSGANVLTF. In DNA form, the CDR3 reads TGTGCCAGCAGTACCCGGGACAGCTATGGAATAGGCTCTTCTGGGGCCAACGTCCTGACTTTC.

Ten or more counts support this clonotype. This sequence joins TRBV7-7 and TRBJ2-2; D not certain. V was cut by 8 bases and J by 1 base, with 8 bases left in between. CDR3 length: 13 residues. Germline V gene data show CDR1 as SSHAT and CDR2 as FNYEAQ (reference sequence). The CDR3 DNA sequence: TGTGCCAGCGGAAACAAGAACACCGGGGAGCTGTTTTTT. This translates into CASGNKNTGELFF.

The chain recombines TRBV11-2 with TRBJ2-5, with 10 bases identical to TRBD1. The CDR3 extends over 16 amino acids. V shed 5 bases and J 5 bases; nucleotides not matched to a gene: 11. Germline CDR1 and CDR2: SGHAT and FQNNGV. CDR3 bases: TGTGCCAGCAGCCTGAGTTGGACAGGGGGAGGCGAGACCCAGTACTTC. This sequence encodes CASSLSWTGGGETQYF.

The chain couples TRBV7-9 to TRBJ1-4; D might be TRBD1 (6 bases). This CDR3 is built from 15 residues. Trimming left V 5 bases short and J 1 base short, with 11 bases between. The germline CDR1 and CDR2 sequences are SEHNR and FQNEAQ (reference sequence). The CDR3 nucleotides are TGTGCCAGCAGCAGTAACAGGGTAACTAATGAAAAACTGTTTTTT. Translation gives CASSSNRVTNEKLFF.

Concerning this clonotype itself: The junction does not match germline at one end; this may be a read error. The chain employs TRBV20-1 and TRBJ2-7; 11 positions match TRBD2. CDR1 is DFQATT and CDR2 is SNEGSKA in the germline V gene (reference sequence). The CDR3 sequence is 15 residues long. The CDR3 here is CSARGIAGGPYERYF. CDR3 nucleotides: TGCAGTGCCAGAGGAATAGCGGGAGGGCCGTACGAGCGGTACTTC.

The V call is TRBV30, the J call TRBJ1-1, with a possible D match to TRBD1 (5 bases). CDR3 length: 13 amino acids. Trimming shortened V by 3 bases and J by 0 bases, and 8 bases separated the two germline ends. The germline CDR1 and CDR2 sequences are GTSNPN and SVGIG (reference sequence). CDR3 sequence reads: CAWRGEVNTEAFF. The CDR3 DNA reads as TGTGCCTGGAGGGGGGAGGTGAACACTGAAGCTTTCTTT.

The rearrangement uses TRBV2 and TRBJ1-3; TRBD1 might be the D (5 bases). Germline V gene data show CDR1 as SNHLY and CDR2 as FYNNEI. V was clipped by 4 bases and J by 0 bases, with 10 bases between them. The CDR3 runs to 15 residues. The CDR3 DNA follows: TGTGCCAGCAGTGGGGGGTTATCCTCTGGAAACACCATATATTTT. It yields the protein CASSGGLSSGNTIYF.

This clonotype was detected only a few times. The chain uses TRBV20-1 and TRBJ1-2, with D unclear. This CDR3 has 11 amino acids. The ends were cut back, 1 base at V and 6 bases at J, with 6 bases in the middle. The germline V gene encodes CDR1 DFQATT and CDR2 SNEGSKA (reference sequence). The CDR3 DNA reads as TGCAGTGCTAGAGCCTTGCATGGCTACACCTTC. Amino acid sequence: CSARALHGYTF.

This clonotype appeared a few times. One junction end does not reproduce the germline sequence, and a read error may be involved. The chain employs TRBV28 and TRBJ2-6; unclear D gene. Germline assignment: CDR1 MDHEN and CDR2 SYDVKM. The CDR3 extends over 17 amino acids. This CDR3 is CAGSLPHSSSGANVLTF. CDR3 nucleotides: TGTGCCGGCAGTTTACCCCACAGCTCCTCTGGGGCCAACGTCCTGACTTTC.

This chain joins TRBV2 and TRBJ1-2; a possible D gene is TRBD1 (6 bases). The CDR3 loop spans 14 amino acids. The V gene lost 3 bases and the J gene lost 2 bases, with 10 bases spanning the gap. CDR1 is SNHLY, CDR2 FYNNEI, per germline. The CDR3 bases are TGTGCCAGCAGTGATGGGGGCATGAACTATGGCTACACCTTC. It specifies CASSDGGMNYGYTF.

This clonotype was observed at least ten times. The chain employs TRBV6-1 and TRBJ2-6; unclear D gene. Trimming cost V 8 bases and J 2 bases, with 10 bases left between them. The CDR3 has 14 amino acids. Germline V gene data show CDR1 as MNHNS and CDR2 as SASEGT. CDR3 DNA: TGTGCCAGCCGGACGACGACTGGGGCCAACGTCCTGACTTTC. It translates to CASRTTTGANVLTF.

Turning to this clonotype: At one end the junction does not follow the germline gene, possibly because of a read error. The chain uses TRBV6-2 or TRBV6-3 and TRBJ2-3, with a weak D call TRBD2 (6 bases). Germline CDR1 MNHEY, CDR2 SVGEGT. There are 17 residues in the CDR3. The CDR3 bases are TGTGCCAGCAGTTACACGCCCTCGGACTATTTCACAGATCCGCAGTCTTTT. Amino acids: CASSYTPSDYFTDPQSF.